These T cell receptor beta chains were read from a single sample in a study of vaccination and CD4 T cells after COVID-19. Their antigens are not known. Via MiXCR, TCRdb re-called the PCR reads, giving one row per CDR3 protein. The sample consists of some 20,000 distinct CDR3 sequences, 67% of them appearing once. Sample: CD4+ T cells from blood, cultured in vitro. The source is a human donor who had recovered from COVID-19. Both conserved end residues are part of each CDR3. The D gene is left open where the match is weak. Rows give clone size only sometimes, using once, few, many, or a class for an expanded clone.

size | J | length | V | D | DNA | CDR3
- | TRBJ1-2 | 14 | TRBV25-1 | - | TGTGCCAGCAGTGAATTCCCAGGGAACTATGGCTACACCTTC | CASSEFPGNYGYTF
- | TRBJ2-3 | 17 | TRBV24-1 | TRBD2 | TGTGCCACCAGTGACTCACAGACTAGCGGGAGGGGAGATACGCAGTATTTT | CATSDSQTSGRGDTQYF
- | TRBJ2-2 | 15 | TRBV6-1 | - | TGTGCCAGCAGTCAACAGGGACCGAACACCGGGGAGCTGTTTTTT | CASSQQGPNTGELFF
once | TRBJ2-1 | 14 | TRBV20-1 | TRBD2 | TGCAGTGCCCCCGAAGCGGGAGTCCTAACAGAGCAGTTCTTC | CSAPEAGVLTEQFF
- | TRBJ2-1 | 17 | TRBV20-1 | TRBD2 | TGCAGTGCTAGACGAATCCGGACTAGCGGGGCCTACAATGAGCAGTTCTTC | CSARRIRTSGAYNEQFF
- | TRBJ2-5 | 13 | TRBV5-1 | - | TGCGCCAGCAGCTTGGCGAGAAGGGAGACCCAGTACTTC | CASSLARRETQYF
- | TRBJ1-1 | 15 | TRBV10-3 | - | TGTGCCATCAACCGAGGGGGGGTCCAGAACACTGAAGCTTTCTTT | CAINRGGVQNTEAFF
- | TRBJ2-7 | 12 | TRBV6-1 | TRBD2 | TGTGCCAGCAGTCGAATGCGGGAGAAGCAGTACTTC | CASSRMREKQYF
- | TRBJ1-5 | 15 | TRBV2 | TRBD1 | TGTGCCAGCAGGGGATCGACAGGGGGCAATCAGCCCCAGCATTTT | CASRGSTGGNQPQHF
- | TRBJ2-7 | 11 | TRBV20-1 | - | TGCAGTGCTAGTAGTCCCTACGAGCAGTACTTC | CSASSPYEQYF
- | TRBJ2-5 | 16 | TRBV9 | - | TGTGCCAGCAGCGTAGGGAGCGGGACACACCAAGAGACCCAGTACTTC | CASSVGSGTHQETQYF
- | TRBJ1-5 | 13 | TRBV7-9 | - | TGTGCCAGCAGCTTTCCGGTGGATCAGCCCCAGCATTTT | CASSFPVDQPQHF
- | TRBJ1-5 | 14 | TRBV30 | TRBD1 | TGTGCCTACACCAGCAGGGGGCATGGTCAGCCCCAGCATTTT | CAYTSRGHGQPQHF
few | TRBJ1-1 | 14 | TRBV20-1 | - | TGCAGTGCTAGAGATCCCGGACAGAACACTGAAGCTTTCTTT | CSARDPGQNTEAFF
- | TRBJ2-1 | 11 | TRBV7-8 | - | TGTGCCAGCAGCGGAAGAAATGAGCAGTTCTTC | CASSGRNEQFF
few | TRBJ2-7 | 14 | TRBV5-4 | TRBD1 | TGTGCCAGCAGCTTGGCCGGGACAGGGGGGCAGCAGTACTTC | CASSLAGTGGQQYF
- | TRBJ2-7 | 16 | TRBV5-5 | - | TGTGCCAGCAGCTTGCTTGCCCTGGGTCAGAATTACGAGCAGTACTTC | CASSLLALGQNYEQYF
- | TRBJ1-6 | 12 | TRBV6-1 | - | TGTGCCAGCTCGGAGCCCAATTCACCCCTCCACTTT | CASSEPNSPLHF
- | TRBJ1-6 | 13 | TRBV2 | TRBD1 | TGTGCCAGAATGGGACAGGGGATCTCACCCCTCCACTTT | CARMGQGISPLHF
- | TRBJ1-3 | 13 | TRBV10-3 | - | TGTGCCATCCTACCGTCGTGGGGAAACACCATATATTTT | CAILPSWGNTIYF
few | TRBJ2-2 | 15 | TRBV20-1 | TRBD2 | TGCAGTGCAAGACTAGCGGGAAAGGACACCGGGGAGCTGTTTTTT | CSARLAGKDTGELFF
- | TRBJ1-3 | 15 | TRBV2 | - | TGTGCCAGCAGTGTCGAAGGGGCTACCGGAAACACCATATATTTT | CASSVEGATGNTIYF
- | TRBJ1-2 | 13 | TRBV19 | - | TGTGCCAGTAGTACGGGACGCCAGCGCGGCTACACCTTC | CASSTGRQRGYTF
- | TRBJ2-3 | 13 | TRBV20-1 | TRBD2 | TGCAGTCCCCTAGCGGGAGGGGCAGATACGCAGTATTTT | CSPLAGGADTQYF
- | TRBJ2-1 | 16 | TRBV7-9 | - | TGTGCCAGCAGCCCGAAGGGACTTCCTGTTTACAATGAGCAGTTCTTC | CASSPKGLPVYNEQFF
- | TRBJ1-6 | 16 | TRBV20-1 | - | TGCAGTGCGATTTCCTCGGACGGCCCCGGGGACTCACCCCTCCACTTT | CSAISSDGPGDSPLHF
- | TRBJ1-1 | 13 | TRBV28 | - | TGTGCCAGCAACCCCTTGAGAGACACTGAAGCTTTCTTT | CASNPLRDTEAFF
- | TRBJ1-2 | 12 | TRBV6-1 | TRBD1 | TGTGCCAGCAGGGACAGGGCCTATGGCTACACCTTC | CASRDRAYGYTF
few | TRBJ1-6 | 12 | TRBV20-1 | - | TGCAGTGCTAACGCTCATAATTCACCCCTCCACTTT | CSANAHNSPLHF
few | TRBJ1-1 | 15 | TRBV6-5 | - | TGTGCCAGCAGTTGGGGGAGGGGAGCGAACACTGAAGCTTTCTTT | CASSWGRGANTEAFF
- | TRBJ2-7 | 13 | TRBV6-1 | - | TGTGCCAGCAGCGAAGGATTTTTTCTCGAGCAGTACTTC | CASSEGFFLEQYF
- | TRBJ2-2 | 19 | TRBV27 | TRBD2 | TGTGCCAGCAGTTTATCCCTAGGACTAGCGGGAGTGGGCACCGGGGAGCTGTTTTTT | CASSLSLGLAGVGTGELFF
once | TRBJ2-2 | 15 | TRBV5-1 | - | TGCGCCAGCAGCTTAGATTATCTGAACACCGGGGAGCTGTTTTTT | CASSLDYLNTGELFF
- | TRBJ2-3 | 14 | TRBV12-3/TRBV12-4 | - | TGTGCCAGCAGTTTAGGCAGGGCTACAGATACGCAGTATTTT | CASSLGRATDTQYF
few | TRBJ2-2 | 18 | TRBV7-2 | TRBD2 | TGTGCCAGCAGCTTAGTCGTGGTTAGCGGGACAAACACCGGGGAGCTGTTTTTT | CASSLVVVSGTNTGELFF
- | TRBJ2-3 | 15 | TRBV7-2 | TRBD2 | TGTGCCAGCAGTCGGGACTACCAAAGCACAGATACGCAGTATTTT | CASSRDYQSTDTQYF
- | TRBJ1-5 | 15 | TRBV24-1 | - | TGTGCCACCAGTGATTCCAGGGGAGGGCACCAGCCCCAGCATTTT | CATSDSRGGHQPQHF
few | TRBJ2-5 | 15 | TRBV6-1 | TRBD1 | TGTGCCAGCGAGGGGAACAGGGGGCTAGGGGAGACCCAGTACTTC | CASEGNRGLGETQYF
- | TRBJ1-2 | 13 | TRBV7-2 | - | TGTGCCAGCAGCCTACTGGGGGAACCTGGCTACACCTTC | CASSLLGEPGYTF
- | TRBJ2-5 | 15 | TRBV20-1 | TRBD1 | TGCAGTGCTAGAGATTTGCCAGGGGGAGTTGAGACCCAGTACTTC | CSARDLPGGVETQYF
- | TRBJ2-7 | 15 | TRBV24-1 | - | TGTGCCACCAGTCGATCCGGGACCGGATCCTACGAGCAGTACTTC | CATSRSGTGSYEQYF
- | TRBJ2-5 | 16 | TRBV12-3/TRBV12-4 | TRBD2 | TGTGCCAGCAGGCGAGCGGGAGGCTCGGCCCAAGAGACCCAGTACTTC | CASRRAGGSAQETQYF
- | TRBJ1-1 | 18 | TRBV6-5 | TRBD1 | TGTGCCAGCAGTTACTCCCCGGCACGGGACAGGTCGATTATTAAAGCTTTCTTT | CASSYSPARDRSIIKAFF
- | TRBJ1-2 | 14 | TRBV7-2 | - | TGTGCCAGCAGCTTACTCGGGGGCCTCAGTGGCTACACCTTC | CASSLLGGLSGYTF
- | TRBJ2-7 | 16 | TRBV30 | - | TGTGCCTGGACACGGTTCAGGACCCGGAGGAGTGGGGAGCAGTACTTC | CAWTRFRTRRSGEQYF
- | TRBJ1-5 | 13 | TRBV20-1 | - | TGCAGTGTTAAGCGATCGGCTGATCAGCCCCAGCATTTT | CSVKRSADQPQHF
- | TRBJ1-2 | 14 | TRBV30 | - | TGTGCCTGGACCACAGGTTTTGCTAACTATGGCTACACCTTC | CAWTTGFANYGYTF
- | TRBJ2-7 | 16 | TRBV7-2 | TRBD2 | TGTGCCAGCAGCCACCTGGTGCGGGGGTCCAACTACGAGCAGTACTTC | CASSHLVRGSNYEQYF
- | TRBJ1-5 | 15 | TRBV2 | - | TGTGCCAGCAGCTCAGCCGCCCAGGGCAATCAGCCCCAGCATTTT | CASSSAAQGNQPQHF
- | TRBJ2-2 | 16 | TRBV7-6 | - | TGTGCCAGCAGCTTAAGCCAGGGCTTTTACACCGGGGAGCTGTTTTTT | CASSLSQGFYTGELFF
- | TRBJ1-1 | 14 | TRBV7-3 | - | TGTGCCAGCAGCTTGGGCGGAGGGTACACTGAAGCTTTCTTT | CASSLGGGYTEAFF
few | TRBJ2-2 | 15 | TRBV27 | - | TGTGCCAGCAGTTTCGGGACGGTTAACACCGGGGAGCTGTTTTTT | CASSFGTVNTGELFF
few | TRBJ1-6 | 15 | TRBV12-3/TRBV12-4 | - | TGTGCCAGCACCGACGCCGGGGCGATAAATTCACCCCTCCACTTT | CASTDAGAINSPLHF
- | TRBJ1-1 | 14 | TRBV7-9 | - | TGTGCCAGCACCCAGCCCACCCCGGGCACTGAAGCTTTCTTT | CASTQPTPGTEAFF
- | TRBJ1-2 | 15 | TRBV6-1 | - | TGTGCCAGCAGTGAAGTCGGCAGGGCAAACTATGGCTACACCTTC | CASSEVGRANYGYTF
- | TRBJ2-3 | 11 | TRBV30 | - | TGTGCCTGGAGTGTAACAGATACGCAGTATTTT | CAWSVTDTQYF
- | TRBJ1-2 | 20 | TRBV10-3 | - | TGTGCCATCAGTGAGATCCCCGGGGGGGTAGGTCGCCGCTACTCGGGTGGCTACACCTTC | CAISEIPGGVGRRYSGGYTF